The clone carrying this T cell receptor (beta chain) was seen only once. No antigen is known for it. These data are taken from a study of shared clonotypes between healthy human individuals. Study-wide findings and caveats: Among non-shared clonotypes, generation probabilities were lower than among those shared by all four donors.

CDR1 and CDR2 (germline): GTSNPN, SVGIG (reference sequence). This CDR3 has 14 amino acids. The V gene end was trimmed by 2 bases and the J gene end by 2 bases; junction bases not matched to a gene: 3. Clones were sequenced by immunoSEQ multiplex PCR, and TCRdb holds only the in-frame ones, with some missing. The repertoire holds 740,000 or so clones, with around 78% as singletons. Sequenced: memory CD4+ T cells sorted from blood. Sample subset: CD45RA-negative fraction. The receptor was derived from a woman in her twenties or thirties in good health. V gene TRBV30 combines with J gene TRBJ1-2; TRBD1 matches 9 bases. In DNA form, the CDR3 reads TGTGCCTGGAGTTCGGGACAGGGCAACTATGGCTACACCTTC. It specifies CAWSSGQGNYGYTF.